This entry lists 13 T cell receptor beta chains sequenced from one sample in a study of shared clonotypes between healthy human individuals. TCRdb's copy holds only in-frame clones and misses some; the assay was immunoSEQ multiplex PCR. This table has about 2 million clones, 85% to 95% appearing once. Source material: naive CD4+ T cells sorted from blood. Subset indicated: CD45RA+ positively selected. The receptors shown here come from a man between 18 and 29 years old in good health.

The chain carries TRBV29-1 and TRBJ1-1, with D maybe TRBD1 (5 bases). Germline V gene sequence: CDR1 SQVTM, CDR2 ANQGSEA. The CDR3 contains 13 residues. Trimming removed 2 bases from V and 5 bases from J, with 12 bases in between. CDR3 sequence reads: CSVERGRRTEAFF. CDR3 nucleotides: TGCAGCGTTGAAAGGGGCCGGAGGACTGAAGCTTTCTTT. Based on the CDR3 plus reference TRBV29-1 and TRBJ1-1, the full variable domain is SAVISQKPSRDICQRGTSLTIQCQVDSQVTMMFWYRQQPGQSLTLIATANQGSEATYESGFVIDKFPISRPNLTFSTLTVSNMSPEDSSIYLCSVERGRRTEAFFGQGTRLTVV.

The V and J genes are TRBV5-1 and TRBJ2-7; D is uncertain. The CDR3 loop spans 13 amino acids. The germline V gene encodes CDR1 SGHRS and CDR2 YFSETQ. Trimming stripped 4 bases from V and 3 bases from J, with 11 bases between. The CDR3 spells CASSREPNYEQYF. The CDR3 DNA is TGCGCCAGCAGCCGCGAGCCGAACTACGAGCAGTACTTC. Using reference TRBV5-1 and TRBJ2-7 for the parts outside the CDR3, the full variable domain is KAGVTQTPRYLIKTRGQQVTLSCSPISGHRSVSWYQQTPGQGLQFLFEYFSETQRNKGNFPGRFSGRQFSNSRSEMNVSTLELGDSALYLCASSREPNYEQYFGPGTRLTVT.

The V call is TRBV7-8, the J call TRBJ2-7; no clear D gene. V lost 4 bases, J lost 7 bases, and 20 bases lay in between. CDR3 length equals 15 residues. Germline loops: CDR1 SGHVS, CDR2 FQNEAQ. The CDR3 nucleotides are TGTGCCAGCAGCTCCAGAGCCTTGAACTCCCCGGAGCAGTACTTC. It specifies CASSSRALNSPEQYF.

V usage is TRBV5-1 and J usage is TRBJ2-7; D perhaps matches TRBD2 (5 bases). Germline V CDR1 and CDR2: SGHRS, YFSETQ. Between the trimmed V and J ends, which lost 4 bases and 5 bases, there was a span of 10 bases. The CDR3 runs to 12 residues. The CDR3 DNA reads TGCGCCAGCAGCCGGGGTAGGAACGAGCAGTACTTC. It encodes CASSRGRNEQYF.

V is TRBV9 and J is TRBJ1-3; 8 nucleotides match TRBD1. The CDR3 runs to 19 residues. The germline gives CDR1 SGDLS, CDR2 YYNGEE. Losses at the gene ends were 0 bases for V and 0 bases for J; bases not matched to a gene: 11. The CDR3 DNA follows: TGTGCCAGCAGCGTAGGACCACGGACAGGGAGAGGCTCTGGAAACACCATATATTTT. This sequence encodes CASSVGPRTGRGSGNTIYF.

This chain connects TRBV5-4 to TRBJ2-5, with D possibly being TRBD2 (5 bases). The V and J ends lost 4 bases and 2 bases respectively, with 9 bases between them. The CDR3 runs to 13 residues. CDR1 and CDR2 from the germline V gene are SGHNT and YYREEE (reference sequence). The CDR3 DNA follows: TGTGCCAGCAGCATACGGGGTCAAGAGACCCAGTACTTC. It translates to CASSIRGQETQYF.

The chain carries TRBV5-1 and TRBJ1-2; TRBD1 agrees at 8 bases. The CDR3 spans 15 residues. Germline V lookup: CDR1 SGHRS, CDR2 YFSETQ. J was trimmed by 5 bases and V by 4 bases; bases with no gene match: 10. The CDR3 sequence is CASSPDREGGYGYTF. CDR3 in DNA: TGCGCCAGCAGCCCGGACAGGGAAGGCGGATATGGCTACACCTTC.

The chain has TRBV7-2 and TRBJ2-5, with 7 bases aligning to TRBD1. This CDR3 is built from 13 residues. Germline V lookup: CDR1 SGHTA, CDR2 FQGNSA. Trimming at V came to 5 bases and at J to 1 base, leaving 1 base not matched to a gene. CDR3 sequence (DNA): TGTGCCAGCAGCCGGACAGGCCAAGAGACCCAGTACTTC. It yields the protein CASSRTGQETQYF.

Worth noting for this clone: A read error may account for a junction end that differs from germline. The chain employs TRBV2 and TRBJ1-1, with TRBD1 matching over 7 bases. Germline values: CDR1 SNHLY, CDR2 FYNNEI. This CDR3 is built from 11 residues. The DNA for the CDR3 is TGTGCCAGCAGTGAAGTGGCAGGGGGTCTCTTT. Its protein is CASSEVAGGLF.

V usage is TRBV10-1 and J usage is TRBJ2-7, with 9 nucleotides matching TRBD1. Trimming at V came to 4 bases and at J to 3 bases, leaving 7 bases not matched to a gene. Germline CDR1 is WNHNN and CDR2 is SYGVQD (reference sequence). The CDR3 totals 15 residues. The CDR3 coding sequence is TGCGCCAGCAGTGCCGGTGGGACAGGGCTCTACGAGCAGTACTTC. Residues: CASSAGGTGLYEQYF.

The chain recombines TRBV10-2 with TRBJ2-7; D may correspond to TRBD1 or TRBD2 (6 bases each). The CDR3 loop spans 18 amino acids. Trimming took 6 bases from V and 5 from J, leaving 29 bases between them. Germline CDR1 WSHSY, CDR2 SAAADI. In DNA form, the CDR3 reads TGCGCCAGCAGAGGAGCCTTCAATAGGGGGGTAAGAACGGACGAGCAGTACTTC. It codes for CASRGAFNRGVRTDEQYF.

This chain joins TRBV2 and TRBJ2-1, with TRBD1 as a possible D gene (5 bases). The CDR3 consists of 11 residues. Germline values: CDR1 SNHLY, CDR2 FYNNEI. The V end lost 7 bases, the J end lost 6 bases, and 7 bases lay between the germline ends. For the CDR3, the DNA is TGTGCCAGCAACAGGCGCAATGAGCAGTTCTTC. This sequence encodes CASNRRNEQFF.

The CDR3 bases are TGTGCCAGCAGCTTGGACAGGGTTGACACCGGGGAGCTGTTTTTT. Translated: CASSLDRVDTGELFF. This sequence joins TRBV5-4 and TRBJ2-2; possible D gene TRBD1, 6 bases. The CDR3 contains 15 residues. Germline V gives CDR1 SGHNT, CDR2 YYREEE (reference sequence). V was cut by 0 bases and J by 3 bases, with 9 bases left in between.